What follows describes a single TCR beta chain. The sample originates from a study of T cell clonotyping in hematopoietic cell transplantation. Here immunoSEQ multiplex PCR was the method, and the copy in TCRdb shows in-frame clones only, minus some. In the table there are tens of thousands of clones, 70% to 90% of which are singletons. The CDR3 is 15 amino acids. Germline V gene data show CDR1 as MNHNS and CDR2 as SASEGT. The germline V and J ends were trimmed by 6 bases and 2 bases, with 17 bases remaining between them. As to time point: recipient sample about 28 days before transplant, after cytoreduction.

This clonotype was sampled from a man aged 55 to 69 with biphenotypic leukemia. Some clones in this sample may be carry-over from other donors' samples. The V and J genes are TRBV6-1 and TRBJ2-7, with D hard to call. This specimen was peripheral blood mononuclear cells, taken before stem cell transplant. CDR3 coding DNA: TGTGCCAGCAGGCTAGGGAACGGTGAAGCCTACGAGCAGTACTTC. Translating gives CASRLGNGEAYEQYF.